Below are 20 T cell receptor beta chains sequenced from a single sample in a study of T-cell memory formation after mild COVID-19. In TCRdb, the 5' RACE reads were re-called with MiXCR into one record per CDR3 protein. Of about 350,000 distinct CDR3 sequences listed, 20% to 25% were seen once; the top ten hold approximately 22%. Sequenced: PBMCs or a T cell subset sorted from them (not recorded which). The receptors here all came from a man aged 18 to 29 who had mild COVID-19 (a few samples of this study predate the infection). Cell type and time point are not known.

The chain has TRBV7-2 and TRBJ1-1; 7 bases fit TRBD1. The CDR3 is 15 amino acids. The germline V gene has CDR1 SGHTA and CDR2 FQGNSA. V was clipped by 5 bases and J by 1 base; unmatched bases: 7. CDR3 DNA: TGTGCCAGCAGCGGACAGGCAGTTTCGAACACTGAAGCTTTCTTT. This gives the protein CASSGQAVSNTEAFF.

The rearrangement uses TRBV4-3 and TRBJ2-2; TRBD1 agrees at 9 bases. The germline V gene encodes CDR1 LGHNA and CDR2 YSLEER. Germline trimming cut 5 bases from V and 7 bases from J; bases unmatched to any gene: 8. This CDR3 comprises 15 residues. The CDR3 nucleotides are TGCGCCAGCAGCTCGCGACAGGGGGGTATCGGGGAGCTGTTTTTT. It specifies CASSSRQGGIGELFF.

This CDR3 is CASRTGSRGYGYTF. CDR3 nucleotide sequence: TGTGCCAGCAGAACAGGGAGTCGTGGCTATGGCTACACCTTC. The rearrangement uses TRBV6-1 and TRBJ1-2, with D possibly TRBD1 on 6 matching bases. This CDR3 region has 14 residues. Trimming removed 6 bases from V and 4 bases from J, with 15 bases in between. Germline CDR1 and CDR2: MNHNS and SASEGT.

This clonotype came up a few times. CDR3 sequence (DNA): TGTGCCAGCAGCTTATCCCGCGGGGGGAGTAACACCGGGGAGCTGTTTTTT. As protein: CASSLSRGGSNTGELFF. The rearrangement links TRBV7-3 to TRBJ2-2; 8 nucleotides match TRBD2. V was pared by 2 bases and J by 2 bases, with 7 bases of the junction left unmatched. The CDR3 has 17 amino acids. CDR1 SGHTA and CDR2 FQGTGA come from the germline V gene.

The rearrangement links TRBV20-1 to TRBJ1-5; no definite D call. Germline-derived CDR1 and CDR2 are DFQATT and SNEGSKA (reference sequence). This CDR3 has 13 residues. With 4 bases removed from V and 0 bases from J, the gap between germline ends came to 7 bases. CDR3 loop: CSATGSSNQPQHF. For the CDR3, the DNA is TGCAGTGCTACCGGCAGTAGCAATCAGCCCCAGCATTTT.

The chain carries TRBV4-1 and TRBJ2-7; D gene uncertain. The V end lost 3 bases, the J end lost 5 bases, and 17 bases lay between the germline ends. CDR1 is MGHRA, CDR2 YSYEKL, per germline. This CDR3 has 15 residues. The CDR3 here is CASSQRPTGYDEQYF. CDR3 bases: TGCGCCAGCAGCCAGCGACCCACTGGTTACGACGAGCAGTACTTC.

CDR3: CASSQEGQGSYNSPLHF. The CDR3 nucleotides read TGCGCCAGCAGCCAAGAAGGGCAGGGATCTTATAATTCACCCCTCCACTTT. The chain uses TRBV4-1 and TRBJ1-6, with a tentative D call TRBD1 (5 bases). The CDR3 totals 17 residues. Per germline, CDR1 MGHRA and CDR2 YSYEKL. V was cut by 0 bases and J by 4 bases, with 13 bases left in between.

J is TRBJ2-3 and V is TRBV15; TRBD2 is a possible D gene (7 bases). CDR1 LNHNV and CDR2 YYDKDF come from the germline V gene (reference sequence). The V end was cut by 1 base, the J end by 7 bases, with 15 bases between. CDR3 length: 15 residues. CDR3 DNA: TGTGCCACCAGCAGAGGCGAGGGGGGGTGGTATACGCAGTATTTT. Translated: CATSRGEGGWYTQYF.

There are a few counts of this clonotype. V is TRBV7-9 and J is TRBJ1-5, with TRBD1 identical over 8 bases. Per the germline V gene, CDR1 is SEHNR and CDR2 is FQNEAQ (reference sequence). The CDR3 length is 14 residues. The J segment lost 2 bases and the V segment lost 5 bases, leaving 2 bases of the junction unmatched. As DNA, the CDR3 is TGTGCCAGCAGCATGACAGGGGGCAATCAGCCCCAGCATTTT. Translating it yields CASSMTGGNQPQHF.

Comments on this clonotype: One end of the junction does not line up with germline, which may come from a read error. The chain combines TRBV4-1 with TRBJ2-7; 10 bases are a match to TRBD1. The CDR3 loop spans 16 amino acids. Germline assignment: CDR1 MGHRA and CDR2 YSYEKL. CDR3 sequence reads: CASSRGVGTGEYGQYF. The CDR3 nucleotides are TGCGCCAGCAGCCGGGGGGTTGGGACAGGGGAGTACGGGCAGTACTTC.

The chain joins TRBV12-3 or TRBV12-4 to TRBJ2-5, with D unclear. This CDR3 has 12 residues. This CDR3 is CASALDRETQYF. CDR3 nucleotide sequence: TGTGCGTCGGCCCTCGACCGGGAGACCCAGTACTTC.

This clonotype came up many times. V gene TRBV15 combines with J gene TRBJ2-1; TRBD1 is a possible D gene (5 bases). This CDR3 is built from 12 residues. V was shortened by 4 bases and J by 4 bases, with 5 bases between the two germline ends. Germline CDR1 LNHNV, CDR2 YYDKDF (reference sequence). CDR3 sequence reads: CATSKGYNEQFF. Here the CDR3 DNA reads TGTGCCACCAGCAAGGGGTACAATGAGCAGTTCTTC.

This clonotype was seen only a few times. This chain links TRBV5-1 with TRBJ2-5, with TRBD2 as a possible D gene (6 bases). With 6 bases removed from V and 0 bases from J, the gap between germline ends came to 15 bases. The CDR3 length is 15 residues. The germline CDR1 and CDR2 sequences are SGHRS and YFSETQ. The CDR3 here is CASTIPGLHQETQYF. DNA for the CDR3: TGCGCCAGCACCATACCGGGACTTCACCAAGAGACCCAGTACTTC.

This clonotype has more than one count but fewer than ten. The chain is built from TRBV7-9 and TRBJ2-2; D gene uncertain. The CDR3 has 16 residues. Looked up from germline, CDR1 is SEHNR and CDR2 is FQNEAQ (reference sequence). V shed 5 bases and J shed 0 bases, with 13 bases lying between them. In DNA form, the CDR3 reads TGTGCCAGCAGCCACTTAGATGGCCCGAACACCGGGGAGCTGTTTTTT. As protein: CASSHLDGPNTGELFF. The complete variable domain, with remaining parts taken from reference TRBV7-9 and TRBJ2-2, reads DTGVSQNPRHKITKRGQNVTFRCDPISEHNRLYWYRQTLGQGPEFLTYFQNEAQLEKSRLLSDRFSAERPKGSFSTLEIQRTEQGDSAMYLCASSHLDGPNTGELFFGEGSRLTVL.

The chain employs TRBV7-9 and TRBJ1-5, with 7 nucleotides matching TRBD1. Germline V gene lookup returns CDR1 SEHNR and CDR2 FQNEAQ (reference sequence). V lost 3 bases and J lost 6; bases outside the gene matches: 14. CDR3 length: 17 amino acids. The DNA of the CDR3 is TGTGCCAGCAGCTTCTCCCCAGGACAGGAGGTTGGTCAGCCCCAGCATTTT. Its protein product is CASSFSPGQEVGQPQHF.

This clonotype showed up just a few times. CDR3 sequence reads: CAKLDRSNTIYF. The CDR3 coding sequence is TGTGCCAAACTGGACAGGTCAAACACCATATATTTT. The chain employs TRBV2 and TRBJ1-3; 7 bases map to TRBD1. CDR3 length: 12 residues. Germline lookup yields CDR1 SNHLY and CDR2 FYNNEI. Trimming took 10 bases from V and 6 from J; bases not matched to a gene: 6. Complete variable domain (other parts from reference TRBV2 and TRBJ1-3): EPEVTQTPSHQVTQMGQEVILRCVPISNHLYFYWYRQILGQKVEFLVSFYNNEISEKSEIFDDQFSVERPDGSNFTLKIRSTKLEDSAMYFCAKLDRSNTIYFGEGSWLTVV.

The CDR3 spells CAISGQGKRDTEAFF. In DNA form, the CDR3 reads TGTGCCATCAGTGGACAGGGAAAGCGGGACACTGAAGCTTTCTTT. The chain has TRBV10-3 and TRBJ1-1; 7 bases match TRBD1. Germline CDR1 and CDR2: ENHRY and SYGVKD. CDR3 length: 15 residues. The V gene end was trimmed by 4 bases and the J gene end by 3 bases; junction bases not matched to a gene: 8.

The rearrangement joins TRBV2 to TRBJ2-6, with D unresolved. Trimming stripped 4 bases from V and 0 bases from J, with 4 bases between. Germline V gene data show CDR1 as SNHLY and CDR2 as FYNNEI. The CDR3 loop spans 14 amino acids. CDR3 coding DNA: TGTGCCAGCAGTGTAGACTCTGGGGCCAACGTCCTGACTTTC. Encoded protein: CASSVDSGANVLTF.

This clonotype was seen more than once but under ten times. J is TRBJ1-4 and V is TRBV5-1; 9 bases fit TRBD1. The CDR3 runs 15 residues. J lost 8 bases, V lost 4 bases, and 9 bases had no gene match. Germline V gene lookup returns CDR1 SGHRS and CDR2 YFSETQ. The CDR3 spells CASSRTGEGHEKLFF. Written as DNA, the CDR3 is TGCGCCAGCAGCCGGACAGGGGAAGGGCACGAAAAACTGTTTTTT.

The sample holds a few counts of this clonotype. The chain employs TRBV7-9 and TRBJ2-7, with D perhaps TRBD2 (5 bases). There are 11 residues in the CDR3. The germline CDR1 and CDR2 sequences are SEHNR and FQNEAQ (reference sequence). The ends were cut back, 5 bases at V and 3 bases at J, with 5 bases in the middle. The CDR3 reads CASSRDYEQYF. As DNA, the CDR3 is TGTGCCAGCAGCCGGGACTACGAGCAGTACTTC.